The rows below give T cell receptor beta chains drawn from one sample of a study of a mutant IDH1 vaccine in newly diagnosed glioma. The repertoire was sequenced with immunoSEQ multiplex PCR; TCRdb's copy has only in-frame clones and lacks some. The data contain some 130,000 clones, about four fifths of them singletons. Their specific antigens are unknown. Material: PBMCs, obtained from a glioma patient whose treatment included an IDH1 peptide vaccine. The receptors were gathered from a man aged 35 to 55 with glioma. Both conserved end residues are part of each CDR3. Each record gives: J gene, D gene, CDR3 length, V gene, clone size, CDR3 protein, CDR3 DNA. D genes are given only for firm matches. Clone size is given for some rows only: seen once, a few or many times, or a class if the clone is expanded.

>TRBJ2-7|TRBD1|15|TRBV6-5|NA
CASSYLAGGSYEQYF
TGTGCCAGCAGTTACTTGGCAGGGGGTTCCTACGAGCAGTACTTC
>TRBJ1-1|TRBD1|16|TRBV29-1|NA
CSVETPRTGQNTEAFF
TGCAGCGTTGAAACCCCTCGGACAGGGCAGAACACTGAAGCTTTCTTT
>TRBJ1-1|NA|13|TRBV5-4|NA
CASSSFWGDGAFF
TGTGCCAGCAGCTCCTTTTGGGGGGATGGAGCTTTCTTT
>TRBJ2-1|TRBD1|16|TRBV15|NA
CATSRGIDRGLNEQFF
TGTGCCACCAGCAGAGGAATCGACAGGGGGCTCAATGAGCAGTTCTTC
>TRBJ2-7|NA|13|TRBV28|NA
CASSLYPSYEQYF
TGTGCCAGCAGTTTATATCCCAGCTACGAGCAGTACTTC
>TRBJ2-1|NA|15|TRBV4-3|NA
CASSQDLTQYNEQFF
TGCGCCAGCAGCCAAGATCTCACTCAGTACAATGAGCAGTTCTTC
>TRBJ2-5|NA|13|TRBV7-6|NA
CASSLAHQETQYF
TGTGCCAGCAGCTTGGCCCATCAAGAGACCCAGTACTTC
>TRBJ1-3|NA|15|TRBV27|NA
CASSLSGVSGNTIYF
TGTGCCAGCAGTTTATCAGGGGTCTCTGGAAACACCATATATTTT
>TRBJ2-3|NA|14|TRBV23-1|once
CASSQWVGTDTQYF
TGCGCCAGCAGTCAATGGGTGGGTACAGATACGCAGTATTTT
>TRBJ1-5|TRBD1|15|TRBV5-5|NA
CASSRQGAGNQPQHF
TGTGCCAGCAGCCGTCAGGGGGCTGGCAATCAGCCCCAGCATTTT
>TRBJ2-7|NA|12|TRBV2|NA
CASSERRVEQYF
TGTGCCAGCAGTGAAAGGAGGGTCGAGCAGTACTTC
>TRBJ1-2|TRBD1|16|TRBV5-1|NA
CASRMTRDRGPNGYTF
TGCGCCAGCAGAATGACCCGGGACAGGGGGCCTAATGGCTACACCTTC
>TRBJ2-7|NA|16|TRBV29-1|NA
CSVVADEWIEGYEQYF
TGCAGCGTCGTGGCAGACGAATGGATCGAGGGCTACGAGCAGTACTTC
>TRBJ1-4|NA|16|TRBV2|NA
CASSPGKVGTNEKLFF
TGTGCCAGCAGTCCCGGCAAGGTCGGGACTAATGAAAAACTGTTTTTT
>TRBJ2-7|NA|13|TRBV7-2|NA
CASRTRTAYEQYF
TGTGCCAGCAGGACCAGGACGGCCTACGAGCAGTACTTC
>TRBJ1-2|NA|15|TRBV15|NA
CATSANMARNYGYTF
TGTGCCACCAGCGCGAACATGGCACGCAACTATGGCTACACCTTC
>TRBJ2-1|TRBD1|13|TRBV28|NA
CAISGQGRDEQFF
TGTGCCATCTCAGGACAGGGGAGGGATGAGCAGTTCTTC
>TRBJ2-3|NA|11|TRBV30|NA
CAWSVGVSEYF
TGTGCCTGGAGTGTCGGGGTATCGGAGTATTTT
>TRBJ1-5|NA|14|TRBV30|few
CAWSGSDSNQPQHF
TGTGCCTGGAGTGGTTCCGATAGCAATCAGCCCCAGCATTTT
>TRBJ2-3|TRBD1|13|TRBV19|NA
CASGTGPGDTQYF
TGTGCCAGCGGGACAGGGCCGGGAGATACGCAGTATTTT
>TRBJ2-5|TRBD1|15|TRBV11-2|NA
CASSLGQGARETQYF
TGTGCCAGCAGCCTGGGACAGGGGGCGCGGGAGACCCAGTACTTC
>TRBJ2-7|NA|16|TRBV4-2|NA
CASSQEVGIPVYEQYF
TGTGCCAGCAGCCAAGAGGTCGGCATCCCGGTCTACGAGCAGTACTTC
>TRBJ1-1|TRBD1|14|TRBV14|few
CASSRPTGYTEAFF
TGTGCCAGCAGCCGACCGACAGGGTACACTGAAGCTTTCTTT
>TRBJ2-5|TRBD1|14|TRBV7-9|NA
CASSLETGFETQYF
TGTGCCAGCAGCCTCGAGACAGGGTTTGAGACCCAGTACTTC
>TRBJ2-5|NA|15|TRBV25-1|NA
CASRPLGQPQETQYF
TGTGCCAGCAGGCCCCTCGGACAGCCACAAGAGACCCAGTACTTC
>TRBJ2-2|TRBD1|20|TRBV5-1|NA
CASSRRRQGALSANTGELFF
TGCGCCAGCAGCCGCAGGAGACAGGGGGCGCTTTCCGCGAACACCGGGGAGCTGTTTTTT
>TRBJ2-3|TRBD2|15|TRBV6-4|once
CASSDSYGGTDTQYF
TGTGCCAGCAGTGACTCCTACGGGGGGACAGATACGCAGTATTTT
>TRBJ1-5|NA|14|TRBV28|NA
CASSFLGYNQPQHF
TGTGCCAGCAGTTTCCTAGGCTACAATCAGCCCCAGCATTTT
>TRBJ1-3|NA|15|TRBV12-5|once
CASGWGRNSGNTIYF
TGTGCTAGTGGTTGGGGCAGAAACTCTGGAAACACCATATATTTT
>TRBJ2-7|NA|13|TRBV25-1|NA
CASGGQSGGEQYF
TGTGCCAGCGGCGGACAGTCGGGGGGCGAGCAGTACTTC
>TRBJ1-6|NA|16|TRBV30|NA
CAWSPETGILNSPLHF
TGTGCCTGGAGTCCCGAAACCGGGATTTTAAATTCACCCCTCCACTTT
>TRBJ1-1|NA|14|TRBV7-9|few
CASSLRETDTEAFF
TGTGCCAGCAGCTTAAGGGAAACGGATACTGAAGCTTTCTTT
>TRBJ2-5|TRBD2|15|TRBV10-1|NA
CASSERRGVQETQYF
TGCGCCAGCAGTGAGCGGCGGGGGGTCCAAGAGACCCAGTACTTC
>TRBJ1-1|NA|15|TRBV25-1|NA
CASSDTGPLNTEAFF
TGTGCCAGCAGTGATACGGGACCCTTGAACACTGAAGCTTTCTTT
>TRBJ2-3|NA|15|TRBV9|NA
CASSVGAFLGDTQYF
TGTGCCAGCAGCGTAGGAGCTTTCCTGGGGGATACGCAGTATTTT
>TRBJ2-5|NA|15|TRBV15|NA
CATSRYQRVGETQYF
TGTGCCACCAGCAGATATCAGCGGGTTGGGGAGACCCAGTACTTC
>TRBJ2-7|TRBD2|15|TRBV30|NA
CARDGLAGISYEQYF
TGTGCCCGGGATGGACTAGCGGGGATCTCCTACGAGCAGTACTTC
>TRBJ2-3|NA|15|TRBV18|NA
CASSPLGSGTDTQYF
TGTGCCAGCTCACCCCTAGGATCGGGGACAGATACGCAGTATTTT
>TRBJ1-5|NA|16|TRBV4-1|NA
CASSQRAGGSNQPQHF
TGCGCCAGCAGCCAACGGGCCGGCGGCAGCAATCAGCCCCAGCATTTT
>TRBJ2-3|NA|15|TRBV13|NA
CASSFEGPFEATQYF
TGTGCCAGCAGCTTCGAGGGCCCCTTTGAGGCTACGCAGTATTTT
>TRBJ2-7|TRBD1|15|TRBV19|NA
CASSTLGTATYEQYF
TGTGCCAGTTCGACTCTTGGGACAGCCACCTACGAGCAGTACTTC
>TRBJ2-7|TRBD2|13|TRBV6-1|NA
CASSEISGHEQYF
TGTGCCAGCAGTGAAATTAGCGGGCACGAGCAGTACTTC
>TRBJ1-5|TRBD1|14|TRBV5-6|NA
CASSRDSASQPQHF
TGTGCCAGCAGTCGGGACAGCGCGAGTCAGCCCCAGCATTTT
>TRBJ2-3|TRBD2|18|TRBV4-3|NA
CASSQGLAGGPGTDTQYF
TGCGCCAGCAGCCAAGGCTTAGCGGGGGGGCCAGGCACAGATACGCAGTATTTT
>TRBJ1-1|NA|13|TRBV19|NA
CASSILGVGEAFF
TGTGCCAGTAGTATTTTGGGGGTCGGTGAAGCTTTCTTT
>TRBJ2-7|TRBD2|16|TRBV11-2|NA
CASSLSGTRGSYEQYF
TGTGCCAGCAGCCTTAGCGGGACGAGGGGCTCCTACGAGCAGTACTTC
>TRBJ2-3|NA|15|TRBV5-4|NA
CASSQRVSLGDTQYF
TGTGCCAGCAGCCAGCGGGTCTCCCTGGGGGATACGCAGTATTTT
>TRBJ2-3|NA|15|TRBV27|NA
CASSLNPFGTDTQYF
TGTGCCAGCAGTTTAAACCCCTTCGGCACAGATACGCAGTATTTT
>TRBJ2-5|TRBD2|14|TRBV5-1|NA
CASSLAGRSETQYF
TGCGCCAGCAGCTTGGCCGGGAGGTCAGAGACCCAGTACTTC
>TRBJ2-7|NA|14|TRBV27|NA
CASSFSLRVYEQYF
TGTGCCAGCAGTTTCTCCCTTCGGGTCTACGAGCAGTACTTC
>TRBJ1-5|NA|15|TRBV27|NA
CASKGWGAGNQPQHF
TGTGCCAGCAAAGGGTGGGGGGCTGGCAATCAGCCCCAGCATTTT
>TRBJ2-5|TRBD2|14|TRBV5-1|NA
CASSLAPTSGGDHF
TGCGCCAGCAGCTTGGCCCCGACTAGCGGGGGGGATCACTTC
>TRBJ2-3|NA|14|TRBV4-3|NA
CASSQGGGRDTQYF
TGCGCCAGCAGCCAAGGGGGTGGTCGAGATACGCAGTATTTT
>TRBJ2-2|NA|14|TRBV30|NA
CAWSGTVNTGELFF
TGTGCCTGGAGTGGGACGGTGAACACCGGGGAGCTGTTTTTT
>TRBJ2-1|NA|15|TRBV5-4|NA
CASSLDLDWNNEQFF
TGTGCCAGCAGCTTGGATCTGGACTGGAACAATGAGCAGTTCTTC
>TRBJ1-5|TRBD1|17|TRBV11-2|NA
CASSKRWQDRVVEPQHF
TGTGCCAGCAGCAAGAGGTGGCAGGACAGGGTTGTGGAGCCCCAGCATTTT
>TRBJ2-7|TRBD1|15|TRBV11-2|NA
CASSPRQGASYEQYF
TGTGCCAGCAGCCCTCGACAGGGGGCCTCCTACGAGCAGTACTTC
>TRBJ2-7|TRBD1|16|TRBV25-1|once
CASSLSRDRGGYEQYF
TGTGCCAGCAGTTTAAGCCGGGACAGGGGGGGCTACGAGCAGTACTTC
>TRBJ1-1|NA|15|TRBV5-1|few
CASSSGSGVGTEAFF
TGCGCCAGCAGCTCGGGTTCGGGGGTTGGTACTGAAGCTTTCTTT